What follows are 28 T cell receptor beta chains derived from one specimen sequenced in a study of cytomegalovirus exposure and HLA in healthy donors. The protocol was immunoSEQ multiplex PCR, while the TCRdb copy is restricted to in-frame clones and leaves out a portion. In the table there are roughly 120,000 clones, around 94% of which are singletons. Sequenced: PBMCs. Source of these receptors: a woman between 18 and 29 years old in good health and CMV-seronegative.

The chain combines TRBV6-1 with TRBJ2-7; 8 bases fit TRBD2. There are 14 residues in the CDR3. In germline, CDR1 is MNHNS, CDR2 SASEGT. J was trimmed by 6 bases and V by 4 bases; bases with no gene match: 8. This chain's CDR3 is CASSATSARGEQYF. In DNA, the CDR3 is TGTGCCAGCAGTGCGACTAGCGCTAGGGGCGAGCAGTACTTC.

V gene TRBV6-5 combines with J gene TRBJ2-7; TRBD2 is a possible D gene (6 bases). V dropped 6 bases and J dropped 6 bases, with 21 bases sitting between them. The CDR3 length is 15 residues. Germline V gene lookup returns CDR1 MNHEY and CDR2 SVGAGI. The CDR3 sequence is CASSPTGGTAGEQYF. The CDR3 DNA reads TGTGCCAGCAGCCCGACTGGCGGGACGGCAGGCGAGCAGTACTTC.

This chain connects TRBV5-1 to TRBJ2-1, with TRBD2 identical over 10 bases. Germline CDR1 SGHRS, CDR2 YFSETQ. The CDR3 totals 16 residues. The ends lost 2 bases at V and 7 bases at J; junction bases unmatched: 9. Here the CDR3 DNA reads TGCGCCAGCAGCTTCTCTCTAGCGGGAGATCTGAATGAGCAGTTCTTC. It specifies CASSFSLAGDLNEQFF.

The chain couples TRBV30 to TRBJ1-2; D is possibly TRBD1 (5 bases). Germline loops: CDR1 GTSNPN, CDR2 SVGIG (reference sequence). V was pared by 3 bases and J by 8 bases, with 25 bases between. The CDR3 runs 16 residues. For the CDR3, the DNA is TGTGCCTGGAGGGAGGGTAACCGGGACCTCGGGATGGGCTACACCTTC. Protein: CAWREGNRDLGMGYTF.

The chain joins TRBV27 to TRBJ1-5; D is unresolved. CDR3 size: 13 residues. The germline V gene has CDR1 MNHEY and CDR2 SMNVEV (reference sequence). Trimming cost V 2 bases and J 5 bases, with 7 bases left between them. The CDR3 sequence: CASSLEGDQPQHF. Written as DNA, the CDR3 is TGTGCCAGCAGTTTAGAGGGAGATCAGCCCCAGCATTTT.

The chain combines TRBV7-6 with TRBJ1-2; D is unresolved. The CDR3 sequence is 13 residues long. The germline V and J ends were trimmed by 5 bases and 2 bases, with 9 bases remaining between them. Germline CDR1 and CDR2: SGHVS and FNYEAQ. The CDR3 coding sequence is TGTGCCAGCAGCCCGACTGAAAACTATGGCTACACCTTC. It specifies CASSPTENYGYTF.

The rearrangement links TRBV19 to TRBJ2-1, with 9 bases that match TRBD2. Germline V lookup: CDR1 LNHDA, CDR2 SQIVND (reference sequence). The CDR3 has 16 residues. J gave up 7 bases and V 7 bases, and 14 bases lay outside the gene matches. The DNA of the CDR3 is TGTGCCAGTACCTCGAAGGGTCTAGCGGGACGGAATGAGCAGTTCTTC. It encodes CASTSKGLAGRNEQFF. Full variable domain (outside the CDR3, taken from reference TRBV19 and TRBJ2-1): DGGITQSPKYLFRKEGQNVTLSCEQNLNHDAMYWYRQDPGQGLRLIYYSQIVNDFQKGDIAEGYSVSREKKESFPLTVTSAQKNPTAFYLCASTSKGLAGRNEQFFGPGTRLTVL.

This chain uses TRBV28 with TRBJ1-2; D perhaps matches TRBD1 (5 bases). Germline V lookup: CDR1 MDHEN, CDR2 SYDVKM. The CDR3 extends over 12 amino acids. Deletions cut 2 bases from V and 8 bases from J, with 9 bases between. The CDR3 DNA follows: TGTGCCAGCAGTTTAAAGGGGCAGGGCTACACCTTC. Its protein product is CASSLKGQGYTF.

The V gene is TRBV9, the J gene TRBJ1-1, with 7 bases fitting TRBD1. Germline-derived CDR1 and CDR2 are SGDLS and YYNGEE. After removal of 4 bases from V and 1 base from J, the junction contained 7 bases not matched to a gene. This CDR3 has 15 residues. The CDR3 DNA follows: TGTGCCAGCAGCCGACAGGGTATCAGGAACACTGAAGCTTTCTTT. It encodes CASSRQGIRNTEAFF.

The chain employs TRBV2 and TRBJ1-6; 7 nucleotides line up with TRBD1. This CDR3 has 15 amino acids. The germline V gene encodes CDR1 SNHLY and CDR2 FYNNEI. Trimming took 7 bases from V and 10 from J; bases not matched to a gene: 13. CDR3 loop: CASKLFDRDGSPLHF. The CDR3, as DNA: TGTGCCAGCAAGCTTTTCGACAGGGATGGATCACCCCTCCACTTT.

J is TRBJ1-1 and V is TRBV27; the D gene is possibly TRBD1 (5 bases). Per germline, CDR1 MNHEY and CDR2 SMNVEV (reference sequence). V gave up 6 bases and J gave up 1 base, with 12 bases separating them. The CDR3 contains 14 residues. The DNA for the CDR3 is TGTGCCAGCAGACTACAGGTGCCGAACACTGAAGCTTTCTTT. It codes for CASRLQVPNTEAFF.

CDR3 residues: CASSEASQVNTEAFF. In DNA, the CDR3 is TGTGCCAGCAGTGAAGCGTCGCAGGTAAACACTGAAGCTTTCTTT. This chain joins TRBV6-1 and TRBJ1-1; D is uncertain. This CDR3 comprises 15 residues. The ends were cut back, 0 bases at V and 2 bases at J, with 10 bases in the middle. The germline CDR1 and CDR2 sequences are MNHNS and SASEGT.

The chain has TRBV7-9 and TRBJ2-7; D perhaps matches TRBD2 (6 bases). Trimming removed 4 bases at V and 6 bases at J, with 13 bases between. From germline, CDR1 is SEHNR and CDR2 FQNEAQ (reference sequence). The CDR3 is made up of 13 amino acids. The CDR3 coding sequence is TGTGCCAGCAGCTCAACGGGCGGGGCCGAGCAGTACTTC. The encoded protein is CASSSTGGAEQYF.

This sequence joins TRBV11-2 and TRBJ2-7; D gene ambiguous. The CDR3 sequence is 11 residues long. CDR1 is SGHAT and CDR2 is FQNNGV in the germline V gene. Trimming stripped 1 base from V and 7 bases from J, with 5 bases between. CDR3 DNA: TGTGCCAGCAGCTTAGCGAGAGAGCAGTACTTC. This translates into CASSLAREQYF.

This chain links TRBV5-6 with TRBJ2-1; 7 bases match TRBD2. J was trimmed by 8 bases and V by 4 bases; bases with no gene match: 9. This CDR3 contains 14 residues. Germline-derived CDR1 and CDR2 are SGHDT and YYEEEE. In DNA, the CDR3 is TGTGCCAGCAGCCCGGGACTATTAGGGCATGAGCAGTTCTTC. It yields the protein CASSPGLLGHEQFF.

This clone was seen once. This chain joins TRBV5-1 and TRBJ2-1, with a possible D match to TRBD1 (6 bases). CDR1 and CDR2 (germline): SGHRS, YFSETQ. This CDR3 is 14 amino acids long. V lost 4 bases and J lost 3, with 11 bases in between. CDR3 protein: CASSPTGVYNEQFF. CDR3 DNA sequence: TGCGCCAGCAGCCCGACAGGAGTCTACAATGAGCAGTTCTTC.

CDR3 amino acids: CASSLQWTGGIATNEKLFF. CDR3 DNA: TGTGCCAGCAGCCTTCAATGGACAGGGGGAATTGCAACTAATGAAAAACTGTTTTTT. This chain uses TRBV7-9 with TRBJ1-4; the match to TRBD1 covers 10 bases. Germline CDR1 SEHNR, CDR2 FQNEAQ (reference sequence). This CDR3 comprises 19 residues. V gave up 5 bases and J gave up 0 bases; unmatched junction bases: 12.

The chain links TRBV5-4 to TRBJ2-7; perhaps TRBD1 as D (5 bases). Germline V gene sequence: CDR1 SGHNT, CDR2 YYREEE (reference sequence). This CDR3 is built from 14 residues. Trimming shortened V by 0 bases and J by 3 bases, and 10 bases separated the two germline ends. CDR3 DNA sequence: TGTGCCAGCAGCTTGGAAGCAGGGAACTACGAGCAGTACTTC. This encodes CASSLEAGNYEQYF.

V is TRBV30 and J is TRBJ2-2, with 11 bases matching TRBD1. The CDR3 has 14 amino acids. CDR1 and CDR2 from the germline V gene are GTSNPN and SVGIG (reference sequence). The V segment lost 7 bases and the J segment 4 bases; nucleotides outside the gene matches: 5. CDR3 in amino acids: CASPGQGGTGELFF. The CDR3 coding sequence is TGTGCCTCTCCGGGACAGGGGGGCACCGGGGAGCTGTTTTTT.

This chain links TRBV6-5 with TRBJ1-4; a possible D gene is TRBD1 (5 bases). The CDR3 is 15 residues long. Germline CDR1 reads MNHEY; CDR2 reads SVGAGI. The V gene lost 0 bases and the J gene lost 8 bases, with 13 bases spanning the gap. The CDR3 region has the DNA TGTGCCAGCAGTTACTCGACGGGGAGGGGCGAAAAACTGTTTTTT. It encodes CASSYSTGRGEKLFF.

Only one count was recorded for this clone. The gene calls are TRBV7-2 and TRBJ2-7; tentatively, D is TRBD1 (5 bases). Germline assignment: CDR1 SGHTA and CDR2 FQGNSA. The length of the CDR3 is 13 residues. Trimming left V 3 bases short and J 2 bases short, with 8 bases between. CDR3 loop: CASSLDNAYEQYF. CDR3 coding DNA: TGTGCCAGCAGCTTGGACAATGCCTACGAGCAGTACTTC.

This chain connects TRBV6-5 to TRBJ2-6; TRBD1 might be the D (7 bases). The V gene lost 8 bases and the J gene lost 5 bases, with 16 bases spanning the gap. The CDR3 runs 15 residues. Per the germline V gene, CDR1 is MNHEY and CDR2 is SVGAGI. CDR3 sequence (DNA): TGTGCCAGCGGGTCAGGGGGGCTATGGGCCAACGTCCTGACTTTC. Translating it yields CASGSGGLWANVLTF.

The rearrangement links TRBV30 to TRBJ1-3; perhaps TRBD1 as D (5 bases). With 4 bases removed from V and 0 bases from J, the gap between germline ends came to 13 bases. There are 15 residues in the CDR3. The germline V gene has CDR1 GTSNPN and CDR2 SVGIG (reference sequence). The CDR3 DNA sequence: TGTGCCTGGACCACAGGTCACCACTCTGGAAACACCATATATTTT. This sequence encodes CAWTTGHHSGNTIYF.

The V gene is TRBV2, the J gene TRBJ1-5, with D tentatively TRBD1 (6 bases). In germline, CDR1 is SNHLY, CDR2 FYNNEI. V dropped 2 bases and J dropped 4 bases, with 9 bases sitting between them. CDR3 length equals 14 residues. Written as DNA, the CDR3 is TGTGCCAGCAGTGAATGGACAGAAAATCAGCCCCAGCATTTT. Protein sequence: CASSEWTENQPQHF.

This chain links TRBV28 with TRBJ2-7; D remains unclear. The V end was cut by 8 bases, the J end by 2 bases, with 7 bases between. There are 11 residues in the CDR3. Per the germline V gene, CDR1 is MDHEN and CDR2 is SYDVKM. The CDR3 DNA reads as TGTGCCAGCGGCCCCCCCTACGAGCAGTACTTC. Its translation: CASGPPYEQYF.

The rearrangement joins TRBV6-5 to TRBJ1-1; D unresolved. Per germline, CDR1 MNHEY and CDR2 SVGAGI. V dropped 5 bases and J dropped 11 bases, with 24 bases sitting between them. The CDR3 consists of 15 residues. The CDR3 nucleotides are TGTGCCAGCAGTCCGGACTCCGGGTCCCCAAATAAGGCTTTCTTT. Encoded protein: CASSPDSGSPNKAFF.

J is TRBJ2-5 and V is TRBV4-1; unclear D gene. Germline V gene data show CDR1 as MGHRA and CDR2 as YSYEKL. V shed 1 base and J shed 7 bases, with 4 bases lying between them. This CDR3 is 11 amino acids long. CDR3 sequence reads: CASSQGGTQYF. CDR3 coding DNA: TGCGCCAGCAGCCAAGGAGGGACCCAGTACTTC.

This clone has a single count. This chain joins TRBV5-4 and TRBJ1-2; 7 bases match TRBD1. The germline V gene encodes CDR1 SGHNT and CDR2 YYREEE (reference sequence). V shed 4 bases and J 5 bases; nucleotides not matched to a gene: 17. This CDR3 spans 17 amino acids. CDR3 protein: CASSPLGTENHGYGYTF. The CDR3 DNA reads TGTGCCAGCAGCCCCCTTGGGACAGAAAACCACGGGTATGGCTACACCTTC. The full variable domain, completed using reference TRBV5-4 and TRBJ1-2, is ETGVTQSPTHLIKTRGQQVTLRCSSQSGHNTVSWYQQALGQGPQFIFQYYREEENGRGNFPPRFSGLQFPNYSSELNVNALELDDSALYLCASSPLGTENHGYGYTFGSGTRLTVV.